The 14 T cell receptor beta chains reported below all come from one sample, sequenced in a study of cytomegalovirus exposure and HLA in healthy donors. A multiplex PCR was run with 60 Vbeta primers and 13 Jbeta primers. Sequencing used immunoSEQ multiplex PCR; TCRdb keeps in-frame clones, though not all of them. The table has 95,000 to 150,000 clones, 75% to 90% seen once. The specimen was PBMCs. The receptors originated from a man younger than 40 in good health and CMV-seronegative.

The sample holds one count of this clone. The gene calls are TRBV28 and TRBJ1-5; weak D call: TRBD1 (6 bases). The CDR3 covers 17 residues. With 5 bases removed from V and 3 bases from J, the gap between germline ends came to 20 bases. CDR1 and CDR2 (germline): MDHEN, SYDVKM. The CDR3 region is CASSQETGETSNQPQHF. CDR3 sequence (DNA): TGTGCCAGCAGTCAAGAGACAGGTGAGACCTCCAATCAGCCCCAGCATTTT.

This sequence joins TRBV5-1 and TRBJ2-3; D might be TRBD1 (6 bases). Germline V gives CDR1 SGHRS, CDR2 YFSETQ. The ends were cut back, 0 bases at V and 2 bases at J, with 16 bases in the middle. The CDR3 is 17 residues long. The CDR3 loop is CASSLVSGVGDTDTQYF. The CDR3 nucleotides are TGCGCCAGCAGCTTGGTATCAGGGGTGGGGGACACAGATACGCAGTATTTT.

With respect to this clone: One junction end does not reproduce the germline sequence, and a read error may be involved. The chain links TRBV7-9 to TRBJ2-7; D possibly corresponds to TRBD1 (7 bases). The CDR3 contains 12 residues. The germline gives CDR1 SEHNR, CDR2 FQNEAQ (reference sequence). For the CDR3, the DNA is TGTGCCCGCAGCTTCAGGGGGGACGAGCAGTACTTC. Its protein product is CARSFRGDEQYF.

The V gene is TRBV28, the J gene TRBJ1-4; D gene ambiguous. Germline CDR1 reads MDHEN; CDR2 reads SYDVKM. CDR3 length: 19 amino acids. V lost 1 base, J lost 0 bases, and 18 bases lay in between. The CDR3 spells CASSLYVAAGIATNEKLFF. CDR3 in DNA: TGTGCCAGCAGTTTATACGTGGCGGCCGGGATTGCAACTAATGAAAAACTGTTTTTT.

The gene calls are TRBV6-5 and TRBJ2-7; TRBD1 aligns across 7 bases. The CDR3 has 14 amino acids. The V gene's germline CDR1 is MNHEY and CDR2 SVGAGI. After removal of 6 bases from V and 1 base from J, the junction contained 6 bases not matched to a gene. The CDR3 region is CASSRDRESYEQYF. The DNA of the CDR3 is TGTGCCAGCAGCCGTGACAGGGAATCCTACGAGCAGTACTTC.

V gene TRBV19 combines with J gene TRBJ2-1, with 12 bases fitting TRBD2. V was clipped by 7 bases and J by 4 bases; unmatched bases: 5. This CDR3 comprises 15 residues. The germline CDR1 and CDR2 sequences are LNHDA and SQIVND (reference sequence). Here the CDR3 reads CASTLAGGAYNEQFF. The CDR3 nucleotides are TGTGCCAGTACCCTAGCGGGGGGGGCTTACAATGAGCAGTTCTTC.

This chain joins TRBV6-1 and TRBJ2-3; 8 bases match TRBD2. With 2 bases clipped from V and 3 bases from J, the junction kept 4 bases outside the gene matches. This CDR3 has 15 amino acids. Germline V gene sequence: CDR1 MNHNS, CDR2 SASEGT. The CDR3 region is CASSESGGRTDTQYF. CDR3 DNA sequence: TGTGCCAGCAGTGAATCGGGGGGGAGGACAGATACGCAGTATTTT.

J is TRBJ2-3 and V is TRBV6-1; 8 positions match TRBD2. CDR1 and CDR2 from the germline V gene are MNHNS and SASEGT. The CDR3 sequence is 16 residues long. The trim removed 7 bases at V and 0 bases at J, leaving 9 bases unmatched. This chain's CDR3 is CASIEASGGSTDTQYF. CDR3 in DNA: TGTGCCAGCATTGAGGCCAGCGGGGGTAGCACAGATACGCAGTATTTT.

The chain employs TRBV5-4 and TRBJ1-1, with D possibly TRBD1 on 6 matching bases. With 1 base removed from V and 1 base from J, the gap between germline ends came to 17 bases. Germline CDR1 SGHNT, CDR2 YYREEE (reference sequence). The CDR3 spans 17 residues. The CDR3 here is CASSLTQGLRRNTEAFF. The CDR3 DNA is TGTGCCAGCAGCTTGACCCAGGGGCTTCGTCGGAACACTGAAGCTTTCTTT.

This clone was detected a few times. This chain uses TRBV18 with TRBJ1-1; D gene ambiguous. V was trimmed by 3 bases and J by 2 bases, leaving 13 bases between them. CDR1 and CDR2 (germline): KGHSH, LQKENI. This CDR3 contains 15 residues. Here the CDR3 reads CASSPSHSINTEAFF. The CDR3 region has the DNA TGTGCCAGCTCACCGTCGCACAGCATTAACACTGAAGCTTTCTTT.

This clone showed up just a few times. The rearrangement uses TRBV21-1 and TRBJ2-7; the table's D call, TRBD2, has no DNA check behind it. TRBV21-1 is given as a pseudogene. The CDR3 spans 15 residues. CDR3 sequence (DNA): TGTGCCAGCAGCAAAGTCAACCCCGGGGACTACGAGCAGTACTTC. Its protein is CASSKVNPGDYEQYF.

In this sample, this clone turned up a few times. The CDR3 reads CASSTGEPTNEKLFF. The CDR3 DNA reads TGCGCCAGCAGCACAGGGGAACCAACTAATGAAAAACTGTTTTTT. The chain recombines TRBV5-1 with TRBJ1-4; TRBD1 agrees at 7 bases. This CDR3 has 15 residues. V lost 4 bases to trimming and J lost 0 bases; unmatched junction nucleotides: 3. The V gene's germline CDR1 is SGHRS and CDR2 YFSETQ.

This clone has a handful of counts. The V gene is TRBV6-4, the J gene TRBJ2-4; 7 nucleotides line up with TRBD2. The germline gives CDR1 MRHNA, CDR2 SNTAGT. Germline trimming cut 4 bases from V and 1 base from J; bases unmatched to any gene: 4. This CDR3 region has 15 residues. The CDR3 is CASSVAGAAKNIQYF. In DNA form, the CDR3 reads TGTGCCAGCAGTGTAGCGGGCGCGGCCAAAAACATTCAGTACTTC.

The chain has TRBV7-2 and TRBJ2-7, with 10 nucleotides matching TRBD2. V was clipped by 4 bases and J by 4 bases; unmatched bases: 4. The CDR3 runs 14 residues. The germline V gene has CDR1 SGHTA and CDR2 FQGNSA. DNA of the CDR3: TGTGCCAGCAGCTCCCAGCGGGGGGGTTACGAGCAGTACTTC. It codes for CASSSQRGGYEQYF.